There are a few counts of the clone carrying this T cell receptor (beta chain). What it binds is not known. The CDR3 totals 16 residues. V gave up 3 bases and J gave up 1 base, with 19 bases separating them. The germline V gene has CDR1 DFQATT and CDR2 SNEGSKA (reference sequence). The record originates from a study of vaccination and CD4 T cells after COVID-19. Indicated treatment: approximately nine-day PBMC culture with coronavirus spike peptide pools or control peptides (ViraFEST assay). Cultured CD4+ T-cell DNA underwent Oncomine TCR Beta short-read sequencing. Each CDR3 protein gets one entry after TCRdb re-called the PCR reads with MiXCR. The sample has 15,000 or so distinct CDR3 sequences; about 47% are singletons.

The chain links TRBV20-1 to TRBJ2-7; either TRBD1 or TRBD2 may fit D (7 bases each). The sample consisted of CD4+ T cells from blood, cultured in vitro. The receptor's source is a human donor who had recovered from COVID-19. CDR3 sequence (DNA): TGCAGTGCTAGGGGAGGGGGGGACAGCTATTCCTACGAGCAGTACTTC. This codes for CSARGGGDSYSYEQYF.